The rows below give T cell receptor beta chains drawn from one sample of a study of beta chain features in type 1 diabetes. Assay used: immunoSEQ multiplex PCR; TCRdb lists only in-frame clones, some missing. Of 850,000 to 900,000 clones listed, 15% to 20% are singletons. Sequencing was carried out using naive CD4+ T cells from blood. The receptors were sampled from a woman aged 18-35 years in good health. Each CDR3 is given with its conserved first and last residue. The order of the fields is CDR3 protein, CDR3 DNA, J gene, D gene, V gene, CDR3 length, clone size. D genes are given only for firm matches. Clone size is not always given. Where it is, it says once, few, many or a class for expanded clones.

CASSGVRGRDTQYF TGTGCCAGCAGTGGTGTCAGGGGGCGGGATACGCAGTATTTT TRBJ2-3 TRBD1 TRBV6-5 14 NA
CSVGQGLQPQHF TGCAGCGTGGGACAGGGGCTACAGCCCCAGCATTTT TRBJ1-5 TRBD1 TRBV29-1 12 NA
CSATRDYRETQYF TGCAGCGCCACGCGGGACTACCGAGAGACCCAGTACTTC TRBJ2-5 TRBD2 TRBV29-1 13 few
CASKQGQGAGELFF TGCGCCAGCAAGCAGGGACAGGGGGCCGGGGAGCTGTTTTTT TRBJ2-2 TRBD1 TRBV4-3 14 NA
CASSQTGFIVSGSSYNEQFF TGTGCCAGCAGCCAAACCGGATTCATAGTTTCCGGGAGCTCCTACAATGAGCAGTTCTTC TRBJ2-1 NA TRBV4-2 20 few
CASSSRGDYNEQFF TGTGCCAGCAGCTCGAGGGGGGACTACAATGAGCAGTTCTTC TRBJ2-1 NA TRBV7-3 14 NA
CASSRTPVFRTQYF TGTGCCAGCAGCCGCACGCCCGTCTTTCGGACCCAGTACTTC TRBJ2-5 NA TRBV2 14 few
CASKLRGTANTGELFF TGTGCCAGCAAGTTACGTGGGACAGCGAACACCGGGGAGCTGTTTTTT TRBJ2-2 TRBD1 TRBV7-9 16 NA
CASSPRHGGERGGYTF TGCGCCAGCAGCCCCCGACACGGAGGGGAAAGAGGTGGCTACACCTTC TRBJ1-2 NA TRBV4-3 16 NA
CASRRDSQTSYEQYF TGTGCCAGCAGGAGGGACAGCCAAACTTCCTACGAGCAGTACTTC TRBJ2-7 TRBD1 TRBV28 15 few
CASSLNLAASREQYF TGCGCCAGCAGCTTGAATTTAGCGGCGTCTCGCGAGCAGTACTTC TRBJ2-7 NA TRBV5-1 15 NA
CASRLTGNYGYTF TGTGCCAGCCGATTGACAGGGAACTATGGCTACACCTTC TRBJ1-2 TRBD1 TRBV6-5 13 few
CASSQDGTGETIYF TGTGCCAGCAGCCAAGATGGGACAGGAGAAACCATATATTTT TRBJ1-3 TRBD1 TRBV4-2 14 NA
CASSPTKGLGLYEQYF TGTGCCAGCAGCCCAACGAAGGGTTTGGGTCTATACGAGCAGTACTTC TRBJ2-7 NA TRBV9 16 few
CASSSPSGTTKNIQYF TGTGCCAGCAGCTCGCCTAGCGGGACTACCAAAAACATTCAGTACTTC TRBJ2-4 TRBD2 TRBV4-2 16 NA
CASSEAGGQETQYF TGTGCCAGCAGTGAAGCCGGGGGCCAAGAGACCCAGTACTTC TRBJ2-5 NA TRBV2 14 NA
CASNGGQGNEQYF TGTGCCAGCAATGGTGGGCAGGGGAACGAGCAGTACTTC TRBJ2-7 NA TRBV27 13 few
CASSQMMGSISYEQYF TGTGCCAGCAGCCAAATGATGGGCAGCATATCCTACGAGCAGTACTTC TRBJ2-7 NA TRBV4-2 16 few
CASGRSSGWLEQFF TGTGCCAGCGGGCGTTCTAGCGGGTGGCTTGAGCAGTTCTTC TRBJ2-1 TRBD2 TRBV6-5 14 NA
CATSSTGDEQYF TGTGCCACCAGCAGCACAGGGGACGAGCAGTACTTC TRBJ2-7 TRBD1 TRBV15 12 NA
CASSLVPGTKNTEAFF TGTGCCAGCAGCTTAGTGCCCGGGACGAAGAACACTGAAGCTTTCTTT TRBJ1-1 NA TRBV7-9 16 NA
CASSVEYTGELFF TGTGCCAGCAGCGTCGAATACACCGGGGAGCTGTTTTTT TRBJ2-2 NA TRBV9 13 NA